This entry features one T cell receptor beta chain sequence. Which antigen it targets is not known. Base qualities are missing; no much larger clone stands one base away. Participants in the prospective study were enrolled through a virtual design, were aged about 18 to 100 years, and lived in about 25 United States geographic areas. In the prospective study, cohorts were assigned on the basis of participant-reported clinical history obtained from a screening survey and a study questionnaire. Recovered participants in ImmuneRACE Cohort 3 were defined as having two consecutive negative NP/OP PCR tests, clearance from a healthcare professional, or resolution of symptoms. In the prospective study, mobile phlebotomists collected whole blood, serum and a nasopharyngeal or oropharyngeal swab from each participant. Participants in the prospective study had the option to provide additional blood draws and questionnaires over an approximately 2-month period. Before DNA extraction, blood samples from the prospective study were shipped at room temperature or frozen.

TCRbeta CDR3 regions were amplified from genomic DNA by means of the immunoSEQ Assay, a bias-controlled multiplex PCR. The source study handled its data this way. Nucleated cell counts per sample were estimated from amplification of reference gene primers within the assay. To quantify the absolute abundance of each unique TCRbeta CDR3 rearrangement, sequence reads were collapsed and filtered. Productive Simpson clonality was computed per sample as the square root of Simpson's diversity index over productive rearrangements. This is the immuneACCESS table as TCRdb keeps it, with only in-frame sequences that have V and J called. A part of the clones is gone; compared with another copy, unresolved V genes explain less than half, and the rest is unexplained. V and J calls plus clone size are reproduced from that table; the DNA served to infer D and trimming. In this sample the table shows some 330,000 clones, over 75% of which occur a single time. More than 5% of the sample is held by the ten biggest clonotypes.

This specimen comes from a study of blood T cell repertoires in COVID-19 (dated by TCRdb to between 2020 and 2021). Regarding the study in general: The collaborator samples originated in the United States, Italy and Spain and spanned the acute and convalescent phases of COVID-19. A de-identified subject ID, COVID-19 status, age in years and sex were almost always included in the sample metadata. The material from the prospective study consisted of cDNA or gDNA derived from T cells, B-cell-depleted T cells, or PBMCs. The repertoires were released in a freely available public database intended as a resource for research on the immune response to SARS-CoV-2. HLA class I and class II types, where available, came from metadata supplied by the sample provider rather than from assay-based typing. Subjects who had been exposed to COVID-19, were actively infected with it, or had recovered from it provided the deeply sampled blood TCRbeta repertoires that made up the dataset. Samples came from the ongoing ImmuneRACE study (first 160 participants) plus 1,254 subjects from 6 global collaborators. Findings and caveats that apply to the study as a whole: Clinical and demographic metadata were provided uncurated, with the amount varying by source and participant.

The CDR3 numbers 13 residues from cysteine through phenylalanine. The sequence is cut down to CDR3 DNA, 39 bases in frame from base 1. V is cut by 5 bases and J by 4 bases, and the space between the germline ends is 11 bases. Per the germline V gene, MDHEN is the CDR1 and SYDVKM is the CDR2. Here the chain combines TRBV28 and TRBJ1-1, with the D gene not confidently named. The sequenced sample was PBMCs or T cells enriched from blood (not recorded which). This TCR was recovered from a man aged 25-40 years who had recovered from COVID-19. The CDR3 amino acid sequence is: CASSPPRGTEAFF. The nucleotide sequence reads as follows: TGTGCCAGCAGTCCCCCTCGGGGCACTGAAGCTTTCTTT.